This T cell receptor beta chain emerged from a study of blood T cells in healthy people across ages. Study results and limitations: Reliance upon unsorted PBMCs precluded definitive naive versus antigen-experienced comparison. With donor CMV status unknown, expanded clonotype changes were possibly confounded.

CDR3 length: 15 residues. V dropped 4 bases and J dropped 8 bases, with 21 bases sitting between them. CDR1 is DFQATT and CDR2 is SNEGSKA in the germline V gene (reference sequence). Points on this clonotype: The antigen is not known.

Each sample gave at least 7 million isolated PBMCs. Together with a sample-barcoded 5' primer, a J-beta primer mix was included in a second PCR lasting about 7 to 11 cycles. Each cDNA molecule, via a template-switch adaptor with 12 random nucleotides, was tagged. TCRdb passed the 5' RACE reads through MiXCR, listing each CDR3 protein once. Of around 580,000 distinct CDR3 sequences listed, more than 45% are singletons. Sequencing was carried out using blood. The receptor's source is an older man in good health. The chain is built from TRBV20-1 and TRBJ2-1; possible D gene TRBD1, 6 bases. The CDR3 DNA reads as TGCAGTGCTAACTGGGGGCCCCAAGGTTTAGATGAGCAGTTCTTC. Translating gives CSANWGPQGLDEQFF.